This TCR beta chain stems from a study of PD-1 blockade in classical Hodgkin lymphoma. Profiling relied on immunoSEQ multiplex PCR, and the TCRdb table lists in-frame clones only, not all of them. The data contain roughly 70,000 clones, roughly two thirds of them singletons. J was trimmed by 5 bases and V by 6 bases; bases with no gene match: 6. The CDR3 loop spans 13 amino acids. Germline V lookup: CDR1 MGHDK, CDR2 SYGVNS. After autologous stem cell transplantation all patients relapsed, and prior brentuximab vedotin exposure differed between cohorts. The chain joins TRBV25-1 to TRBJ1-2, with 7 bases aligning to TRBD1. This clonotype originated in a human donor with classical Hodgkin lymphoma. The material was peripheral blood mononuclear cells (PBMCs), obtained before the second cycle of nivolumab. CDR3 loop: CASRLSGQYGYTF. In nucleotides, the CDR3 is TGTGCCAGCAGATTATCGGGACAGTATGGCTACACCTTC.